Each of the 18 T cell receptor beta chains below was sequenced from the same sample in a study of patients and donors after allogeneic stem cell transplantation. TCRdb independently ran MiXCR on the RT-PCR reads; one entry per CDR3 protein. The table records 200,000 to 250,000 distinct CDR3 sequences, 13% to 15% of them present only once. Sequencing was performed on blood, either unsorted or a sorted T cell fraction (not recorded which). Receptors originate from a human donor who was either an allogeneic HSCT recipient or a stem cell or donor lymphocyte infusion donor (not recorded which). It is not recorded whose cells these are; they may come from a transplant donor.

This clonotype has just a few counts. This chain joins TRBV11-3 and TRBJ2-3, with 7 bases fitting TRBD2. V lost 6 bases and J lost 0; bases outside the gene matches: 12. The CDR3 extends over 17 amino acids. Germline V lookup: CDR1 SGHNT, CDR2 YENEEA. CDR3 DNA: TGTGCCAGCAGGATAGATCGGTCTAGCGGAAGCACAGATACGCAGTATTTT. Amino acids: CASRIDRSSGSTDTQYF.

Concerning this clonotype: The junction departs from germline at one end; a sequencing error may be responsible. The CDR3 protein is CASPSGRSYGCTF. The CDR3 bases are TGTGCCAGCCCGTCGGGCAGGAGCTATGGCTGCACCTTC. This rearrangement joins TRBV6-1 to TRBJ1-2; D not resolved. The CDR3 runs 13 residues. Looked up from germline, CDR1 is MNHNS and CDR2 is SASEGT.

The chain couples TRBV7-9 to TRBJ1-4; D uncertain. The CDR3 totals 16 residues. Trimming pared 5 bases from V and 0 bases from J, leaving 13 bases between. CDR1 SEHNR and CDR2 FQNEAQ come from the germline V gene (reference sequence). CDR3 residues: CASSRTTDPTNEKLFF. DNA of the CDR3: TGTGCCAGCAGCAGAACAACCGACCCAACTAATGAAAAACTGTTTTTT.

V and J are TRBV5-1 and TRBJ2-6; a possible D gene is TRBD2 (6 bases). From germline, CDR1 is SGHRS and CDR2 YFSETQ. The CDR3 is 15 amino acids. Trimming cost V 5 bases and J 0 bases, with 9 bases left between them. The CDR3 region has the DNA TGCGCCAGCAGTTATAGCGGCTCTGGGGCCAACGTCCTGACTTTC. As protein: CASSYSGSGANVLTF.

Worth noting for this clonotype: At one end, the junction sequence differs from germline, possibly due to a read error. J is TRBJ1-1 and V is TRBV6-5, with D possibly being TRBD1 (5 bases). CDR1 is MNHEY, CDR2 SVGAGI, per germline. CDR3 length: 17 residues. The CDR3 DNA sequence: TGTGCCAGCAGTTACTCGAAGAGGGGCTTCGGGAACACTGAAGTTTTCTTT. It is translated as CASSYSKRGFGNTEVFF.

At least ten counts were recorded for this clonotype. This rearrangement joins TRBV5-6 to TRBJ2-3, with 8 nucleotides matching TRBD1. CDR1 is SGHDT, CDR2 YYEEEE, per germline. The ends lost 2 bases at V and 0 bases at J; junction bases unmatched: 5. This CDR3 is built from 16 residues. The CDR3 reads CASSFAGQGSTDTQYF. CDR3 in DNA: TGTGCCAGCAGCTTCGCCGGACAGGGAAGCACAGATACGCAGTATTTT.

This clonotype occurred a few times. The chain carries TRBV3-1 and TRBJ2-1, with 9 bases fitting TRBD1. Germline CDR1 and CDR2: LGHDT and YNNKEL (reference sequence). J lost 3 bases, V lost 4 bases, and 4 bases had no gene match. This CDR3 region has 15 residues. CDR3 in amino acids: CASSPGTGIYNEQFF. The CDR3 DNA reads TGTGCCAGCAGCCCCGGGACAGGGATCTACAATGAGCAGTTCTTC.

A few counts support this clonotype. The V and J genes are TRBV11-2 and TRBJ2-7; 8 bases match TRBD1. The V segment lost 0 bases and the J segment 7 bases; nucleotides outside the gene matches: 8. The CDR3 consists of 15 residues. CDR1 is SGHAT, CDR2 FQNNGV, per germline. The CDR3 coding sequence is TGTGCCAGCAGCTTAGATCCCGGCAGGGGGCGGGAGCAGTACTTC. It translates to CASSLDPGRGREQYF.

This clonotype was seen only a few times. The chain uses TRBV20-1 and TRBJ1-2; TRBD1 might be the D (5 bases). The CDR3 consists of 13 residues. V gave up 1 base and J gave up 7 bases, with 13 bases separating them. Germline-derived CDR1 and CDR2 are DFQATT and SNEGSKA (reference sequence). In DNA form, the CDR3 reads TGCAGTGCTAGAGGTCCGGGGGGTGGTGGCTACACCTTC. Protein sequence: CSARGPGGGGYTF.

This clonotype was counted only a few times. The chain joins TRBV6-1 to TRBJ1-4; D is ambiguous. The V and J ends lost 6 bases and 1 base respectively, with 9 bases between them. The germline CDR1 and CDR2 sequences are MNHNS and SASEGT. This CDR3 is 14 amino acids long. CDR3 region: CASSPRRTNEKLFF. CDR3 nucleotide sequence: TGTGCCAGCAGCCCCCGGAGAACTAATGAAAAACTGTTTTTT.

CDR3 bases: TGTGCCAGCAGTCTGTACGCGGGGACAGGGAAGACGTCCAAAAACATTCAGTACTTC. Protein product: CASSLYAGTGKTSKNIQYF. The chain employs TRBV6-1 and TRBJ2-4, with 9 bases identical to TRBD1. J gave up 2 bases and V 5 bases, and 16 bases lay outside the gene matches. The CDR3 totals 19 residues. The V gene's germline CDR1 is MNHNS and CDR2 SASEGT.

The chain has TRBV15 and TRBJ1-5; the match to TRBD1 covers 7 bases. Germline values: CDR1 LNHNV, CDR2 YYDKDF (reference sequence). The CDR3 spans 13 residues. V was pared by 6 bases and J by 4 bases, with 3 bases of the junction left unmatched. As DNA, the CDR3 is TGTGCCACCAGTGGGACAGTAAATCAGCCCCAGCATTTT. Translating it yields CATSGTVNQPQHF.

The V gene is TRBV11-1, the J gene TRBJ1-1; the match to TRBD1 covers 10 bases. The CDR3 spans 18 residues. V was pared by 4 bases and J by 0 bases, with 11 bases of the junction left unmatched. Germline V gene sequence: CDR1 SGHAT, CDR2 FQDESV (reference sequence). DNA of the CDR3: TGTGCCAGCAGCTCAGGGACAGGGGTATGGAGAATGAACACTGAAGCTTTCTTT. Amino acids: CASSSGTGVWRMNTEAFF.

This clonotype has a handful of counts. V gene TRBV12-3 or TRBV12-4 combines with J gene TRBJ2-5, with 8 bases matching TRBD2. The CDR3 has 13 amino acids. V lost 4 bases, J lost 5 bases, and 3 bases stayed unmatched. The CDR3 nucleotides read TGTGCCAGCAGTTGGACTAGCCGGGAGACCCAGTACTTC. It codes for CASSWTSRETQYF.

This clonotype has at least ten counts. V and J are TRBV4-2 and TRBJ2-5, with D perhaps TRBD2 (6 bases). The CDR3 contains 16 residues. V was pared by 0 bases and J by 3 bases, with 14 bases between. Looked up from germline, CDR1 is LGHNA and CDR2 is YNFKEQ. CDR3 sequence (DNA): TGTGCCAGCAGCCAAGAGGCGTCGGGAGCTAAAGAGACCCAGTACTTC. Encoded protein: CASSQEASGAKETQYF.

This clonotype has just a few counts. The V and J genes are TRBV7-2 and TRBJ1-5; D perhaps matches TRBD1 (5 bases). V was clipped by 1 base and J by 3 bases, with 10 bases between them. Germline values: CDR1 SGHTA, CDR2 FQGNSA. The CDR3 loop spans 15 amino acids. The CDR3 reads CASSLVGEVNQPQHF. CDR3 bases: TGTGCCAGCAGCTTAGTGGGGGAAGTCAATCAGCCCCAGCATTTT. Drawing the rest from reference TRBV7-2 and TRBJ1-5, the complete variable domain is GAGVSQSPSNKVTEKGKDVELRCDPISGHTALYWYRQSLGQGLEFLIYFQGNSAPDKSGLPSDRFSAERTGGSVSTLTIQRTQQEDSAVYLCASSLVGEVNQPQHFGDGTRLSIL.

The CDR3 DNA reads as TGCGCCAGCAGCAGTCAGAGGTTAATCTCCTACAATGAGCAGTTCTTC. Amino acid sequence: CASSSQRLISYNEQFF. The chain carries TRBV5-1 and TRBJ2-1; no clear D. Germline-derived CDR1 and CDR2 are SGHRS and YFSETQ. This CDR3 spans 16 amino acids. Trimming removed 4 bases at V and 0 bases at J, with 14 bases between.

This clonotype was counted ten times or more. J is TRBJ1-3 and V is TRBV7-8; TRBD1 might be the D (5 bases). This CDR3 is 15 amino acids long. The V end was cut by 3 bases, the J end by 0 bases, with 9 bases between. Germline-derived CDR1 and CDR2 are SGHVS and FQNEAQ. The CDR3 sequence is CASSLGRDSGNTIYF. The CDR3 region has the DNA TGTGCCAGCAGCTTGGGGCGGGACTCTGGAAACACCATATATTTT.